These T cell receptor beta chains were read from a single sample in a study of CD8 T cells in ankylosing spondylitis. TCRdb ran MiXCR on the 5' RACE reads and lists one entry per CDR3 protein. Of over 95,000 distinct CDR3 sequences listed, roughly 8% are singletons. What was sequenced was blood, either unsorted or a sorted T cell fraction (not recorded which). These receptors came from a male donor with ankylosing spondylitis or in good health (not recorded which). The CDR3 runs from the conserved cysteine through the conserved F or W. Fields, in order: clone size, CDR3 length, V gene, J gene, D gene, CDR3 DNA, CDR3 protein. The D gene is left open where the match is weak. The size field is filled for only some rows; it gives once, few, many or a size class.

.	13	TRBV4-3	TRBJ1-3	.	TGCGCCAGCAGCCCCCTCGGGGGAAACACCATATATTTT	CASSPLGGNTIYF
many	14	TRBV5-1	TRBJ2-7	.	TGCGCCAGCAGCGGAACTGGTAGCTCCTACGAGCAGTACTTC	CASSGTGSSYEQYF
few	17	TRBV3-1	TRBJ2-4	.	TGTGCCAGCAGCTCACATTCTGCGGGGAAGGCCAAAAACATTCAGTACTTC	CASSSHSAGKAKNIQYF
many	16	TRBV6-2/TRBV6-3	TRBJ2-2	TRBD2	TGTGCCAGCAGCTTTAGCGGGAGCGCGAACACCGGGGAGCTGTTTTTT	CASSFSGSANTGELFF
many	14	TRBV7-2	TRBJ2-7	.	TGTGCCAGCAGCCGCCGGACTCTATTCTACGAGCAGTACTTC	CASSRRTLFYEQYF
many	12	TRBV5-1	TRBJ1-6	.	TGCGCCAGCAGCTTGGAAGGTTCACCCCTCCACTTT	CASSLEGSPLHF
many	15	TRBV9	TRBJ2-1	TRBD2	TGTGCCAGCAGCATTCCGGGACCAACGGGGGGTGAGCAGTTCTTC	CASSIPGPTGGEQFF
.	13	TRBV5-1	TRBJ1-2	.	TGCGCCAGCAGCGCGGACGGGAACTATGGCTACACCTTC	CASSADGNYGYTF
many	14	TRBV30	TRBJ1-1	.	TGTGCCTGGAGTATACGAGTCGTAAACACTGAAGCTTTCTTT	CAWSIRVVNTEAFF
many	16	TRBV11-2	TRBJ2-4	.	TGTGCCAGCAGCTTAGATCTGCTGACCCAGAGGAACATTCAGTACTTC	CASSLDLLTQRNIQYF
few	14	TRBV12-3/TRBV12-4	TRBJ2-1	TRBD1	TGTGCCAGCAGTCTCCCTCTCCCGGGACAGGCGCAGTTCTTC	CASSLPLPGQAQFF
many	11	TRBV6-1	TRBJ2-7	.	TGTGCCAGCTTTGCGTCCTACGAGCAGTACTTC	CASFASYEQYF
many	14	TRBV19	TRBJ2-1	.	TGTGCCAGTAGTATGGGGGTATCCTACAATGAGCAGTTCTTC	CASSMGVSYNEQFF
many	13	TRBV11-1	TRBJ2-7	.	TGTGCCAGCAGCTTCTCGGGGATCTACGAGCAGTACTTC	CASSFSGIYEQYF
few	15	TRBV20-1	TRBJ2-7	TRBD2	TGCAGTGCTAGAGATACGACTAGCGGGGACTACGAGCAGTACTTC	CSARDTTSGDYEQYF
many	16	TRBV11-2	TRBJ2-2	.	TGTGCCAGCAGCTTAGTATCTAGACGAGACACCGGGGAGCTGTTTTTT	CASSLVSRRDTGELFF
many	14	TRBV12-3/TRBV12-4	TRBJ2-5	TRBD2	TGTGCCAGCAGCACCAGTCGGGGGGAAGAGACCCAGTACTTC	CASSTSRGEETQYF
few	11	TRBV28	TRBJ1-5	.	TGTGCCAGCGGGACAATACAGCCCCAGCATTTT	CASGTIQPQHF
many	13	TRBV7-9	TRBJ2-7	TRBD1	TGTGCCAGCAGCTTGACCGACAGGGGGGAGCAGTACTTC	CASSLTDRGEQYF
many	15	TRBV7-2	TRBJ1-5	.	TGTGCCAGCAGCGTCGGGGTCGGACAGAATCAGCCCCAGCATTTT	CASSVGVGQNQPQHF
many	14	TRBV20-1	TRBJ2-2	.	TGCAGTGCTAGAGGGTCGGCGGACACCGGGGAGCTGTTTTTT	CSARGSADTGELFF
many	13	TRBV5-4	TRBJ2-1	.	TGTGCCAGCAGCGGCGGGCTCCTCAATGAGCAGTTCTTC	CASSGGLLNEQFF
many	17	TRBV21-1	TRBJ2-1	.	TGTGCCAGCAGCAAAGGAGATTTTAGGCGGGGATACAATGAGCAGTTCTTC	CASSKGDFRRGYNEQFF
many	12	TRBV7-9	TRBJ2-1	.	TGTGCCAGCAGCTGGGGGGACAATGAGCAGTTCTTC	CASSWGDNEQFF
many	13	TRBV14	TRBJ1-3	.	TGTGCCAGCGGGGCGGTCGTTGGAAACACCATATATTTT	CASGAVVGNTIYF
many	17	TRBV7-6	TRBJ1-1	TRBD1	TGTGCCAGCAGCTTAAGCTACCGGGACAGCTTTAACACTGAAGCTTTCTTT	CASSLSYRDSFNTEAFF